One and the same sample provided the 25 T cell receptor beta chains below, sequenced in a study of regulatory T cells in long-lasting Graves disease. The time point denotes: newly diagnosed GD, antithyroid drugs for less than 3 months. The TCR library was prepared using RNA isolated from PBMCs. TCR beta libraries were built with iRepertoire HTBI primers and Arm-PCR of CDR3 regions. TCRdb re-analysed the multiplex PCR reads in MiXCR, keeping a single row per CDR3 protein. The profile covers 440,000 or so distinct CDR3 sequences, with under 15% appearing a single time and approximately 15% taken by the ten largest. Another study also made use of these data, one on T cells in Graves' hyperthyroidism and ophthalmopathy.

The sample in question was peripheral blood mononuclear cells (PBMCs), obtained at new diagnosis, from a patient treated with antithyroid drugs. The receptors stem from a woman in her twenties or thirties with Graves disease.

This clonotype was counted a few times. V usage is TRBV7-3 and J usage is TRBJ2-3; TRBD2 agrees at 11 bases. Germline V gene lookup returns CDR1 SGHTA and CDR2 FQGTGA. Losses at the gene ends were 1 base for V and 6 bases for J; bases not matched to a gene: 6. This CDR3 region has 16 residues. The CDR3 loop reads CASSLIAGGPADTQYF. As DNA, the CDR3 is TGTGCCAGCAGCTTAATAGCGGGAGGGCCCGCGGATACGCAGTATTTT. The full variable domain, in which reference TRBV7-3 and TRBJ2-3 provide the parts outside the CDR3, is GAGVSQTPSNKVTEKGKYVELRCDPISGHTALYWYRQSLGQGPEFLIYFQGTGAADDSGLPNDRFFAVRPEGSVSTLKIQRTERGDSAVYLCASSLIAGGPADTQYFGPGTRLTVL.

This clonotype was recorded at least ten times. The chain couples TRBV6-1 to TRBJ1-1; D unclear. The germline V gene encodes CDR1 MNHNS and CDR2 SASEGT. CDR3 length: 12 amino acids. Between the trimmed V and J ends, which lost 6 bases and 4 bases, there was a span of 9 bases. CDR3 residues: CASRAASTEAFF. As DNA, the CDR3 is TGTGCCAGCAGGGCAGCGTCCACTGAAGCTTTCTTT.

In its sample, this clonotype was seen a few times. The junction and the germline gene differ at one end; a read error may be behind it. The chain uses TRBV2 and TRBJ1-1, with TRBD1 matching 7 bases. Germline-derived CDR1 and CDR2 are SNHLY and FYNNEI. There are 15 residues in the CDR3. The CDR3 bases are TGTGCCAGCAGTGAGGGGGACAGCTTGAACACTGAAGCTTCCTTT. It specifies CASSEGDSLNTEASF.

The V gene is TRBV12-3 or TRBV12-4, the J gene TRBJ2-3; D unclear. This CDR3 is built from 14 residues. The V gene lost 1 base and the J gene lost 3 bases, with 8 bases spanning the gap. CDR3 in DNA: TGTGCCAGCAGTTTAGTGAGAACGACAGATACGCAGTATTTT. Protein product: CASSLVRTTDTQYF.

This clonotype was seen at least ten times. The CDR3 reads CATSRLAGGAYNEQFF. Written as DNA, the CDR3 is TGTGCCACCTCCAGACTAGCGGGAGGGGCTTACAATGAGCAGTTCTTC. The chain has TRBV24-1 and TRBJ2-1; 14 bases fit TRBD2. Germline lookup yields CDR1 KGHDR and CDR2 SFDVKD. CDR3 size: 16 residues. The V gene end was trimmed by 9 bases and the J gene end by 4 bases; junction bases not matched to a gene: 7.

This clonotype was counted many times. In DNA, the CDR3 is TGCAGTGCTACCGGGACAGGGGATTACGAGCAGTACTTC. It encodes CSATGTGDYEQYF. The rearrangement uses TRBV20-1 and TRBJ2-7; 10 bases map to TRBD1. Germline V gives CDR1 DFQATT, CDR2 SNEGSKA (reference sequence). The V segment lost 4 bases and the J segment 4 bases; nucleotides outside the gene matches: 4. CDR3 length equals 13 residues.

This clonotype was counted a single time. At one boundary the junction diverges from the germline segment, which might be a read error. The chain is built from TRBV5-1 and TRBJ1-5; D perhaps matches TRBD1 (5 bases). This CDR3 region has 16 residues. Germline CDR1 SGHRS, CDR2 YFSETQ. CDR3 protein: CASNLDSAREVEPQHF. DNA for the CDR3: TGCGCCAGCAACTTGGATTCGGCCAGGGAGGTTGAGCCCCAGCATTTT.

This chain joins TRBV12-5 and TRBJ2-1; 8 nucleotides agree with TRBD1. Germline loops: CDR1 LGHNT, CDR2 FRNRAP. The V segment lost 5 bases and the J segment 4 bases; nucleotides outside the gene matches: 4. CDR3 size: 14 residues. The CDR3 loop is CASGAGTGYNEQFF. CDR3 nucleotide sequence: TGTGCTAGTGGTGCCGGGACAGGATACAATGAGCAGTTCTTC.

This clonotype was seen a few times. The chain combines TRBV18 with TRBJ1-4; 8 bases are shared with TRBD1. The V and J ends lost 2 bases and 4 bases, in that order; junction bases with no gene match: 9. The CDR3 is 17 residues long. Germline loops: CDR1 KGHSH, CDR2 LQKENI. The DNA for the CDR3 is TGTGCCAGCTCACCAATGGACAGGGTGGAGGGTAATGAAAAACTGTTTTTT. Encoded protein: CASSPMDRVEGNEKLFF.

J is TRBJ2-1 and V is TRBV28; 7 positions match TRBD2. Germline V gene sequence: CDR1 MDHEN, CDR2 SYDVKM. This CDR3 is built from 15 residues. With V trimmed by 3 bases and J by 0 bases, 2 bases remained unmatched. The CDR3 DNA follows: TGTGCCAGCAGTTTTTCTAGCGGCTCCTACAATGAGCAGTTCTTC. Residues: CASSFSSGSYNEQFF.

This clonotype was observed a few times. This rearrangement joins TRBV20-1 to TRBJ2-1, with TRBD1 matching 7 bases. In germline, CDR1 is DFQATT, CDR2 SNEGSKA (reference sequence). This CDR3 contains 15 residues. Germline trimming cut 0 bases from V and 3 bases from J; bases unmatched to any gene: 5. The CDR3 DNA sequence: TGCAGTGCTAGAGATAACACAGGGGACTACAATGAGCAGTTCTTC. This codes for CSARDNTGDYNEQFF.

In its sample, this clonotype was seen many times. The chain joins TRBV29-1 to TRBJ2-7; 7 bases match TRBD2. V was clipped by 3 bases and J by 6 bases; unmatched bases: 17. CDR3 length: 16 residues. In germline, CDR1 is SQVTM, CDR2 ANQGSEA. For the CDR3, the DNA is TGCAGCGTTGAGGGCTCTGTAGGCGGGAGTTTTGGCGAGCAGTACTTC. Residues: CSVEGSVGGSFGEQYF.

This clonotype was counted a few times. A much larger clone differs by one base, so this may be a read error. The gene calls are TRBV28 and TRBJ2-7, with 7 bases matching TRBD1. The CDR3 sequence is 15 residues long. V lost 0 bases, J lost 0 bases, and 2 bases stayed unmatched. Per germline, CDR1 MDHEN and CDR2 SYDVKM. The chain's CDR3 is CASSLWGDSSYEQYF. The CDR3, as DNA: TGTGCCAGCAGTTTATGGGGGGACAGCTCCTACGAGCAGTACTTC. Variable domain in full (rest from reference TRBV28 and TRBJ2-7): DVKVTQSSRYLVKRTGEKVFLECVQDMDHENMFWYRQDPGLGLRLIYFSYDVKMKEKGDIPEGYSVSREKKERFSLILESASTNQTSMYLCASSLWGDSSYEQYFGPGTRLTVT.

V and J are TRBV9 and TRBJ2-5; 8 bases line up with TRBD2. Per germline, CDR1 SGDLS and CDR2 YYNGEE. J gave up 3 bases and V 0 bases, and 1 base lay outside the gene matches. The CDR3 consists of 14 residues. The CDR3 region is CASSVGLAKETQYF. Written as DNA, the CDR3 is TGTGCCAGCAGCGTAGGACTAGCGAAAGAGACCCAGTACTTC.

The genes are TRBV6-2 or TRBV6-3 and TRBJ2-1; no clear D. The V gene's germline CDR1 is MNHEY and CDR2 SVGEGT. Trimming shortened V by 2 bases and J by 5 bases, and 13 bases separated the two germline ends. CDR3 length: 15 amino acids. CDR3: CASSYEWRGHNEQFF. CDR3 sequence (DNA): TGTGCCAGCAGTTACGAGTGGCGAGGACACAATGAGCAGTTCTTC.

This clonotype was picked up many times. The chain couples TRBV2 to TRBJ1-1; D is unresolved. Germline CDR1 is SNHLY and CDR2 is FYNNEI. The CDR3 sequence is 15 residues long. V lost 4 bases and J 1 base, leaving 13 bases between the germline ends. For the CDR3, the DNA is TGTGCCAGCAGTGTGATGGGGTCCGGGAACACTGAAGCTTTCTTT. This encodes CASSVMGSGNTEAFF. Full variable domain (outside the CDR3, taken from reference TRBV2 and TRBJ1-1): EPEVTQTPSHQVTQMGQEVILRCVPISNHLYFYWYRQILGQKVEFLVSFYNNEISEKSEIFDDQFSVERPDGSNFTLKIRSTKLEDSAMYFCASSVMGSGNTEAFFGQGTRLTVV.

This clonotype came up many times. The J gene is TRBJ2-3, the V gene TRBV6-2 or TRBV6-3; D perhaps matches TRBD1 (6 bases). The germline gives CDR1 MNHEY, CDR2 SVGEGT. The CDR3 covers 18 residues. Trimming pared 10 bases from V and 9 bases from J, leaving 35 bases between. The CDR3 is CATNRDTLVTGHVGTQYF. As DNA, the CDR3 is TGTGCCACGAACCGGGACACTCTCGTTACTGGGCATGTAGGGACGCAGTATTTT.

Ten or more counts support this clonotype. The chain couples TRBV20-1 to TRBJ2-1; a weak D match, TRBD2 (5 bases). The CDR3 is made up of 16 amino acids. Trimming took off 0 bases at V and 7 bases at J, with 19 bases between the two ends. Germline V lookup: CDR1 DFQATT, CDR2 SNEGSKA (reference sequence). For the CDR3, the DNA is TGCAGTGCTAGAGAGGAGCGGAATACGCAGAGGAATGAGCAGTTCTTC. This sequence encodes CSAREERNTQRNEQFF.

This clonotype was picked up many times. V usage is TRBV6-5 and J usage is TRBJ2-4; TRBD1 is a possible D gene (6 bases). CDR3 length equals 16 residues. Trimming removed 4 bases at V and 1 base at J, with 14 bases between. In germline, CDR1 is MNHEY, CDR2 SVGAGI. Here the CDR3 DNA reads TGTGCCAGCAGTTTGCGACGGCAGGGGGCCAAAAACATTCAGTACTTC. Translating gives CASSLRRQGAKNIQYF.

Notes on this clonotype: The final CDR3 position lacks the conserved phenylalanine or tryptophan, pointing to a likely read error. The chain is built from TRBV9 and TRBJ1-6; D uncertain. V lost 4 bases to trimming and J lost 0 bases, with 8 bases between them. The germline V gene encodes CDR1 SGDLS and CDR2 YYNGEE. This CDR3 region has 15 residues. The chain's CDR3 is CASSSGNSYNSPLHL. The CDR3, as DNA: TGTGCCAGCAGCTCGGGGAACTCCTATAATTCACCCCTCCACCTT.

This clonotype has ten or more counts. This rearrangement joins TRBV5-1 to TRBJ1-4; D uncertain. There are 14 residues in the CDR3. V was cut by 1 base and J by 8 bases, with 12 bases left in between. The germline V gene has CDR1 SGHRS and CDR2 YFSETQ. The CDR3: CASSLTTAREKLFF. CDR3 sequence (DNA): TGCGCCAGCAGCTTGACTACGGCTCGAGAAAAACTGTTTTTT. The full variable domain, in which reference TRBV5-1 and TRBJ1-4 provide the parts outside the CDR3, is KAGVTQTPRYLIKTRGQQVTLSCSPISGHRSVSWYQQTPGQGLQFLFEYFSETQRNKGNFPGRFSGRQFSNSRSEMNVSTLELGDSALYLCASSLTTAREKLFFGSGTQLSVL.

This clonotype turned up a few times. The chain joins TRBV9 to TRBJ1-1; 10 bases map to TRBD1. Unmatched junction bases numbered 9, after V lost 4 bases and J lost 0 bases. There are 17 residues in the CDR3. Germline-derived CDR1 and CDR2 are SGDLS and YYNGEE. This CDR3 reads CASSRGGDRGMNTEAFF. CDR3 bases: TGTGCCAGCAGCCGTGGGGGGGACAGGGGTATGAACACTGAAGCTTTCTTT.

Many counts were recorded for this clonotype. V is TRBV27 and J is TRBJ2-3; D uncertain. Germline V lookup: CDR1 MNHEY, CDR2 SMNVEV (reference sequence). V was pared by 8 bases and J by 6 bases, with 12 bases between. The CDR3 runs to 12 residues. The CDR3 loop is CASGVSGDTQYF. In nucleotides, the CDR3 is TGTGCCAGCGGGGTTTCCGGGGATACGCAGTATTTT.

This clonotype was picked up one time. A read error likely explains this, since a far larger clone differs by one base. The V gene is TRBV7-9, the J gene TRBJ1-1; D gene ambiguous. The CDR3 is 12 residues long. The V end lost 3 bases, the J end lost 4 bases, and 6 bases lay between the germline ends. CDR1 is SEHNR and CDR2 is FQNEAQ in the germline V gene (reference sequence). Here the CDR3 reads CASSFASTEAFF. CDR3 in DNA: TGTGCCAGCAGCTTCGCGAGCACTGAAGCTTTCTTT.

This clonotype was counted many times. CDR3 amino acids: CASSLAERQPQHF. As DNA, the CDR3 is TGTGCCAGCAGTTTAGCTGAGCGTCAGCCCCAGCATTTT. J is TRBJ1-5 and V is TRBV12-3 or TRBV12-4; the D is unclear. The length of the CDR3 is 13 residues. The germline V and J ends were trimmed by 0 bases and 6 bases, with 6 bases remaining between them.